This T cell receptor beta chain came from a study of neoadjuvant anti-PD-1 for oral cavity cancer. About the study: Around day 43, patients without progression received a fourth nivolumab dose before surgery.

The time point was: after neoadjuvant nivolumab, at surgical resection. The patients had HPV-negative, locally advanced oral cavity squamous cell carcinoma. Libraries were prepared by immunoSEQ multiplex PCR; TCRdb keeps only in-frame clonotypes and omits some of them. The sample includes 35,000 to 40,000 clones, roughly two fifths seen only once; the top ten take more than 15%. A note on this clone: Antigen unknown.

Study-wide points: With three patients per group, TCR findings need larger cohorts.

The CDR3 is 16 residues long. The V and J ends lost 5 bases and 1 base respectively, with 18 bases between them. Germline-derived CDR1 and CDR2 are SEHNR and FQNEAQ (reference sequence). This sequence originates from a person between 35 and 79 years old with oral cavity squamous cell carcinoma. The material sequenced was tumor tissue, taken after nivolumab (anti-PD-1) treatment. The chain carries TRBV7-9 and TRBJ2-7; D unclear. CDR3 bases: TGTGCCAGCAGCCTTCCCAATCCCCCTGCATCCTACGAGCAGTACTTC. Encoded protein: CASSLPNPPASYEQYF.